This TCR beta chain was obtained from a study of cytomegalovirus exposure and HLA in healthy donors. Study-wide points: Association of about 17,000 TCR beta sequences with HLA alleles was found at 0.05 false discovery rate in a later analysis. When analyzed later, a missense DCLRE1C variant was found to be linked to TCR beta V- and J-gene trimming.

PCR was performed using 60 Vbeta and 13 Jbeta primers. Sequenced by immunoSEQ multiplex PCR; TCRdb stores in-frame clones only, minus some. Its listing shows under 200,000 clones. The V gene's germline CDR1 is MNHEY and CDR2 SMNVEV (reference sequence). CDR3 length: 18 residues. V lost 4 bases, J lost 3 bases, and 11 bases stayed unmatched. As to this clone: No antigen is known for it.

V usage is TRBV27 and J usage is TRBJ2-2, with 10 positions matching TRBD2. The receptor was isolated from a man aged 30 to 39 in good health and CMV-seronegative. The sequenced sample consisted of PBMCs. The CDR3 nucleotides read TGTGCCAGCAGTTCAGAAGCGGGAGGGTATTGGGACACCGGGGAGCTGTTTTTT. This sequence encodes CASSSEAGGYWDTGELFF.